The present entry profiles one T cell receptor beta chain with its context. Its antigen is undetermined. The TCR library protocol was used to attach unique molecular identifiers. These identifiers were attached to individual cDNA molecules. Using its own MiXCR run on the 5' RACE reads, TCRdb lists one record per CDR3 protein. The sample contains about 61,000 distinct CDR3 sequences, about 10% of which appear only once. This CDR3 spans 15 amino acids. Germline CDR1 is LGHNA and CDR2 is YNFKEQ. V was cut by 0 bases and J by 3 bases, with 12 bases left in between. The sample originates from a study of early T cells in non-severe SARS-CoV-2 infection. At the level of the study: Bulk RNA isolated from unsorted whole blood underwent sequencing; chains were not paired. The study's findings and limits: Missing private and CD4 specificities, VDJdb matching favored anti-spike CD8 responses.

The source material was whole blood. The V gene is TRBV4-2, the J gene TRBJ2-7, with D perhaps matching TRBD2 (5 bases). The sequence derives from an adult who was a healthcare worker with PCR-confirmed SARS-CoV-2 infection or an uninfected control (not recorded which). The CDR3 protein is CASSQDLREYYEQYF. CDR3 nucleotides: TGTGCCAGCAGCCAAGATCTAAGGGAGTACTACGAGCAGTACTTC.